Listed here are 7 T cell receptor beta chains from one sample, sequenced in a study of T cells in Graves' hyperthyroidism and ophthalmopathy. Researchers amplified the TCR beta CDR3 regions from RNA transcripts. The TCR CDR3 was amplified in a first-round RT-PCR using the HTBI primer set. From the multiplex PCR reads, TCRdb called clonotypes with MiXCR, one entry per CDR3 protein. The repertoire holds 250,000 to 400,000 distinct CDR3 sequences, approximately 15% seen once, with roughly 35% in the top ten. The sample comprised blood. The source is a woman aged 40 to 49 with Graves' ophthalmopathy.

This clonotype was counted many times. This rearrangement joins TRBV30 to TRBJ1-1; 8 bases agree with TRBD1. CDR1 is GTSNPN and CDR2 is SVGIG in the germline V gene (reference sequence). Unmatched junction bases numbered 6, after V lost 1 base and J lost 8 bases. This CDR3 comprises 13 residues. The CDR3 sequence is CAWSDFRGREAFF. CDR3 coding DNA: TGTGCCTGGAGTGACTTCAGGGGGCGGGAAGCTTTCTTT.

The J gene is TRBJ2-4, the V gene TRBV28, with 9 bases that match TRBD1. The germline CDR1 and CDR2 sequences are MDHEN and SYDVKM. With V trimmed by 5 bases and J by 0 bases, 14 bases remained unmatched. This CDR3 has 19 residues. CDR3 loop: CASSPTRRTGELAKNIQYF. CDR3 DNA: TGTGCCAGCAGTCCAACGAGACGGACAGGGGAACTAGCCAAAAACATTCAGTACTTC.

For the CDR3, the DNA is TGTGCCAGCAGACCAGACAGTAACTATGGCTACACCTTC. This gives the protein CASRPDSNYGYTF. The rearrangement uses TRBV6-1 and TRBJ1-2, with D tentatively TRBD1 (5 bases). Trimming pared 6 bases from V and 1 base from J, leaving 9 bases between. The CDR3 has 13 residues. Germline CDR1 is MNHNS and CDR2 is SASEGT.

V usage is TRBV27 and J usage is TRBJ2-1, with D unclear. This CDR3 spans 14 amino acids. In germline, CDR1 is MNHEY, CDR2 SMNVEV (reference sequence). V was shortened by 8 bases and J by 2 bases, with 13 bases between the two germline ends. CDR3 sequence reads: CASSQFDPYNEQFF. The DNA of the CDR3 is TGTGCCAGCTCGCAGTTTGACCCCTACAATGAGCAGTTCTTC.

This clonotype was detected a few times. V usage is TRBV19 and J usage is TRBJ2-1; TRBD2 matches 11 bases. There are 14 residues in the CDR3. The junction had 5 bases not matched to a gene; V was cut back by 4 bases and J by 9 bases. The germline V gene encodes CDR1 LNHDA and CDR2 SQIVND (reference sequence). The CDR3 bases are TGTGCCAGTAGTACTAGCGGGAGGCCTCCTGAGCAGTTCTTC. As protein: CASSTSGRPPEQFF.

The table lists this clonotype with a few counts. The chain couples TRBV28 to TRBJ1-1; D possibly corresponds to TRBD1 (6 bases). With 6 bases removed from V and 5 bases from J, the gap between germline ends came to 10 bases. This CDR3 is 12 amino acids long. Germline CDR1 and CDR2: MDHEN and SYDVKM. CDR3 in amino acids: CASSPGVTEAFF. As DNA, the CDR3 is TGTGCCAGCAGCCCAGGGGTGACTGAAGCTTTCTTT.

The chain carries TRBV6-5 and TRBJ2-7; D may be TRBD1 (6 bases). V dropped 6 bases and J dropped 2 bases, with 17 bases sitting between them. The CDR3 is 15 residues long. Germline CDR1 reads MNHEY; CDR2 reads SVGAGI. CDR3 sequence (DNA): TGTGCCAGCAGCTTAGACAGGACATTGACCTACGAGCAGTACTTC. Its translation is CASSLDRTLTYEQYF.